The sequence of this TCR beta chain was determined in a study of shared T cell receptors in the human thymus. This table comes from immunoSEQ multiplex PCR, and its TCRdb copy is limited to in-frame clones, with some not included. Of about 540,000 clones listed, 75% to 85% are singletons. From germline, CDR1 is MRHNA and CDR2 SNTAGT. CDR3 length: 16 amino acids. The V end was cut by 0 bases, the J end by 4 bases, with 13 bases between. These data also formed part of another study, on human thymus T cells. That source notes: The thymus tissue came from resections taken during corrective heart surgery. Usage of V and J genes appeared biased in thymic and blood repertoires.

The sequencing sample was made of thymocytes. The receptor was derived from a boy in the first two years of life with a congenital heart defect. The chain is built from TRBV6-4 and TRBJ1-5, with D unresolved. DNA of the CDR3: TGTGCCAGCAGTGACTCGAAGGAGCCGGTGAATCAGCCCCAGCATTTT. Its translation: CASSDSKEPVNQPQHF.